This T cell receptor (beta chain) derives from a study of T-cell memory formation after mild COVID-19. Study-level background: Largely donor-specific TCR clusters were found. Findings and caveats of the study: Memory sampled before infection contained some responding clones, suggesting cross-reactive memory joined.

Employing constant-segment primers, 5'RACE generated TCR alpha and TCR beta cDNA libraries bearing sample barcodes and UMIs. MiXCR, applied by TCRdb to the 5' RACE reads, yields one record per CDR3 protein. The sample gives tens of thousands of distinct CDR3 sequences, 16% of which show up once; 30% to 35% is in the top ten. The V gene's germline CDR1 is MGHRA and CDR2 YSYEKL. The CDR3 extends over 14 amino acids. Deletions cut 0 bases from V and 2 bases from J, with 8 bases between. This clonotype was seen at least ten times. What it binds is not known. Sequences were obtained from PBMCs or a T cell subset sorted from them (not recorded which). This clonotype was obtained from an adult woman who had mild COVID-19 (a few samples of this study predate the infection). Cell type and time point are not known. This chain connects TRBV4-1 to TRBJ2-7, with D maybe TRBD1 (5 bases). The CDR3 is CASSQEGVTYEQYF. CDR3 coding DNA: TGCGCCAGCAGCCAAGAAGGGGTAACCTACGAGCAGTACTTC.